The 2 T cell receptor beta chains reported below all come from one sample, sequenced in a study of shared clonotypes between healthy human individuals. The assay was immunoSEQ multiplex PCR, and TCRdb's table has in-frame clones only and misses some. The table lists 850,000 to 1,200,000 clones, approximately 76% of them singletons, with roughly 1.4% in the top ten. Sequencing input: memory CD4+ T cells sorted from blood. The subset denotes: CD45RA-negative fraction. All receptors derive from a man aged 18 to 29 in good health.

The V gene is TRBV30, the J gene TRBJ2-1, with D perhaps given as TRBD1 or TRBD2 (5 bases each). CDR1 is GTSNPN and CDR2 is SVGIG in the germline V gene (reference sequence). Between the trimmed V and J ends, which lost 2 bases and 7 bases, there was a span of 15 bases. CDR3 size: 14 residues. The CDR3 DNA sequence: TGTGCCTGGAGTTTAGGGCTAGAGGGGAATGAGCAGTTCTTC. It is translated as CAWSLGLEGNEQFF.

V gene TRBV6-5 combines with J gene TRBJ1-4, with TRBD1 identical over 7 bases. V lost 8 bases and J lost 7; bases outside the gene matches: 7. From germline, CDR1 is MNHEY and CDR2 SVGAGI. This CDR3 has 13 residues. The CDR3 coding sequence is TGTGCCAGCGGTAGGGGGCAGGTTGAAAAACTGTTTTTT. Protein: CASGRGQVEKLFF.